The 29 T cell receptor beta chains below were found in one sample sequenced in a study of blood T cell repertoires in COVID-19. The protocol was immunoSEQ multiplex PCR, while the TCRdb copy is restricted to in-frame clones and leaves out a portion. The table lists roughly 310,000 clones, roughly 90% of them singletons, with around 2.7% in the top ten. Source material: PBMCs or T cells enriched from blood (not recorded which). Receptor source: a man aged 60 to 75 who had recovered from COVID-19.

The V gene is TRBV7-6, the J gene TRBJ2-1, with D unresolved. The V gene lost 6 bases and the J gene lost 7 bases, with 7 bases spanning the gap. There are 11 residues in the CDR3. Germline values: CDR1 SGHVS, CDR2 FNYEAQ. CDR3: CASSPQNEQFF. CDR3 in DNA: TGTGCCAGCAGTCCCCAGAATGAGCAGTTCTTC.

This clone was counted only a few times. The CDR3 nucleotides are TGTGCCAGCAGTGAATATAGGTTAGAAAAGGAGGAGAACACTGAAGCTTTCTTT. Amino acid sequence: CASSEYRLEKEENTEAFF. This chain uses TRBV25-1 with TRBJ1-1; D not resolved. This CDR3 contains 18 residues. Trimming took off 0 bases at V and 1 base at J, with 18 bases between the two ends. CDR1 and CDR2 from the germline V gene are MGHDK and SYGVNS.

The chain is built from TRBV19 and TRBJ1-4; D remains unclear. The CDR3 loop spans 14 amino acids. Looked up from germline, CDR1 is LNHDA and CDR2 is SQIVND (reference sequence). Trimming cost V 3 bases and J 1 base, with 6 bases left between them. The CDR3 protein is CASSMGRTNEKLFF. Written as DNA, the CDR3 is TGTGCCAGTAGTATGGGGAGAACTAATGAAAAACTGTTTTTT.

The J gene is TRBJ1-4, the V gene TRBV15; weak D call: TRBD1 (6 bases). The germline V gene encodes CDR1 LNHNV and CDR2 YYDKDF (reference sequence). V shed 0 bases and J shed 7 bases, with 12 bases lying between them. The CDR3 covers 15 residues. Here the CDR3 DNA reads TGTGCCACCAGCAGAGATTTCCAGGGGCGTGAAAAACTGTTTTTT. Its protein product is CATSRDFQGREKLFF.

V and J are TRBV6-5 and TRBJ2-5; TRBD1 matches 9 bases. The CDR3 is 14 residues long. Germline loops: CDR1 MNHEY, CDR2 SVGAGI. Losses at the gene ends were 2 bases for V and 3 bases for J; bases not matched to a gene: 1. The DNA of the CDR3 is TGTGCCAGCAGTTACCGGGACAGGGAAGAGACCCAGTACTTC. Translation: CASSYRDREETQYF.

The chain combines TRBV5-5 with TRBJ2-5; the D is unclear. Germline V lookup: CDR1 SGHKS, CDR2 YYEKEE (reference sequence). V lost 2 bases, J lost 7 bases, and 9 bases lay in between. The CDR3 loop spans 12 amino acids. CDR3 protein: CASSLELTTQYF. The CDR3, as DNA: TGTGCCAGCAGCTTAGAACTCACGACCCAGTACTTC. Based on the CDR3 plus reference TRBV5-5 and TRBJ2-5, the full variable domain is DAGVTQSPTHLIKTRGQQVTLRCSPISGHKSVSWYQQVLGQGPQFIFQYYEKEERGRGNFPDRFSARQFPNYSSELNVNALLLGDSALYLCASSLELTTQYFGPGTRLLVL.

The gene calls are TRBV3-1 (or the pseudogene TRBV3-2) and TRBJ1-2; D is uncertain. V was clipped by 9 bases and J by 0 bases, with 17 bases between them. Germline V CDR1 and CDR2: LGHDT, YNNKEL (reference sequence). This CDR3 has 15 residues. CDR3 sequence (DNA): TGTGCCAGTAAGTCCACAGTTGAAGCTAACTATGGCTACACCTTC. The encoded protein is CASKSTVEANYGYTF.

J is TRBJ2-2 and V is TRBV9, with 13 positions matching TRBD2. Germline V gene data show CDR1 as SGDLS and CDR2 as YYNGEE. With V trimmed by 3 bases and J by 5 bases, 4 bases remained unmatched. This CDR3 comprises 16 residues. The chain's CDR3 is CASSAPTSGRTGELFF. As DNA, the CDR3 is TGTGCCAGCAGCGCACCGACTAGCGGGAGGACCGGGGAGCTGTTTTTT.

V gene TRBV7-9 combines with J gene TRBJ2-7; D is possibly TRBD2 (5 bases). The CDR3 consists of 12 residues. Looked up from germline, CDR1 is SEHNR and CDR2 is FQNEAQ (reference sequence). V lost 7 bases to trimming and J lost 5 bases, with 12 bases between them. The CDR3 region is CASTLGGNEQYF. Here the CDR3 DNA reads TGTGCCAGCACCCTAGGAGGTAACGAGCAGTACTTC.

The V call is TRBV5-4, the J call TRBJ2-3; 7 nucleotides align to TRBD1. V lost 0 bases to trimming and J lost 2 bases; unmatched junction nucleotides: 9. CDR1 is SGHNT, CDR2 YYREEE, per germline (reference sequence). This CDR3 is built from 17 residues. CDR3 sequence reads: CASSLDFLQGDTDTQYF. For the CDR3, the DNA is TGTGCCAGCAGCTTGGATTTTCTGCAGGGGGACACAGATACGCAGTATTTT. Based on the CDR3 plus reference TRBV5-4 and TRBJ2-3, the full variable domain is ETGVTQSPTHLIKTRGQQVTLRCSSQSGHNTVSWYQQALGQGPQFIFQYYREEENGRGNFPPRFSGLQFPNYSSELNVNALELDDSALYLCASSLDFLQGDTDTQYFGPGTRLTVL.

In DNA, the CDR3 is TGTGCCAGCTCAACTACAGGGAGCAATCAGCCCCAGCATTTT. This sequence encodes CASSTTGSNQPQHF. The chain combines TRBV18 with TRBJ1-5; possible D gene TRBD1, 6 bases. Between the trimmed V and J ends, which lost 5 bases and 1 base, there was a span of 9 bases. This CDR3 region has 14 residues. The germline V gene has CDR1 KGHSH and CDR2 LQKENI.

This chain uses TRBV12-3 or TRBV12-4 with TRBJ1-1, with 8 bases that match TRBD1. J lost 4 bases, V lost 6 bases, and 4 bases had no gene match. The CDR3 covers 13 residues. In DNA form, the CDR3 reads TGTGCCAGCAGGACAACAGGGGGCACTGAAGCTTTCTTT. As protein: CASRTTGGTEAFF.

This clone was recorded once. This chain uses TRBV6-1 with TRBJ1-2; D is perhaps TRBD1 (6 bases). Per germline, CDR1 MNHNS and CDR2 SASEGT. V was clipped by 2 bases and J by 0 bases, with 19 bases between them. The length of the CDR3 is 18 residues. The CDR3 DNA reads TGTGCCAGCAGTGAATTACCGGGCCGGACAGAGTCTAACTATGGCTACACCTTC. Its translation is CASSELPGRTESNYGYTF.

For the CDR3, the DNA is TGTGCCAGCAGCTTTAACAGGGTCGTGAACACTGAAGCTTTCTTT. This sequence encodes CASSFNRVVNTEAFF. The chain couples TRBV5-4 to TRBJ1-1; weak D call: TRBD1 (6 bases). CDR1 and CDR2 (germline): SGHNT, YYREEE (reference sequence). The CDR3 consists of 15 residues. Trimming left V 2 bases short and J 0 bases short, with 11 bases between.

This chain connects TRBV14 to TRBJ1-2, with D unclear. The CDR3 is made up of 13 amino acids. Trimming pared 9 bases from V and 7 bases from J, leaving 18 bases between. From germline, CDR1 is SGHDN and CDR2 FVKESK. The chain's CDR3 is CASDRGSLSGYTF. DNA of the CDR3: TGTGCCAGTGATCGCGGTTCCCTCAGTGGCTACACCTTC.

V usage is TRBV5-5 and J usage is TRBJ2-5; weak D call: TRBD1 (7 bases). The germline V and J ends were trimmed by 1 base and 1 base, with 14 bases remaining between them. The CDR3 consists of 16 residues. Germline V gives CDR1 SGHKS, CDR2 YYEKEE (reference sequence). CDR3 sequence (DNA): TGTGCCAGCAGCTTGCTTGGCAGGGGGGTCCAAGAGACCCAGTACTTC. It translates to CASSLLGRGVQETQYF.

The CDR3: CASSQDHSRGGASGEQFF. As DNA, the CDR3 is TGTGCCAGCAGCCAAGATCACTCCCGTGGGGGGGCCTCCGGTGAGCAGTTCTTC. This chain links TRBV3-1 (or the pseudogene TRBV3-2) with TRBJ2-1; TRBD2 is a possible D gene (7 bases). Germline CDR1 is LGHDT and CDR2 is YNNKEL (reference sequence). The CDR3 contains 18 residues. V lost 0 bases and J 9 bases, leaving 24 bases between the germline ends.

The V gene is TRBV6-5, the J gene TRBJ2-1; 10 bases align to TRBD2. V trimming: 2 bases; J trimming: 8 bases; junction bases outside the gene matches: 6. Germline V gives CDR1 MNHEY, CDR2 SVGAGI. The length of the CDR3 is 15 residues. CDR3 nucleotides: TGTGCCAGCAGTTACGACCTAGCGGGAGTCTATGAGCAGTTCTTC. This translates into CASSYDLAGVYEQFF.

This clone was counted once. The V gene is TRBV3-1 (or the pseudogene TRBV3-2), the J gene TRBJ1-1; D unresolved. CDR3 length equals 16 residues. Germline values: CDR1 LGHDT, CDR2 YNNKEL (reference sequence). Trimming removed 1 base at V and 1 base at J, with 13 bases between. DNA of the CDR3: TGTGCCAGCAGCCAAGGAGGTGGTGCACCGAACACTGAAGCTTTCTTT. It is translated as CASSQGGGAPNTEAFF.

The chain joins TRBV7-2 to TRBJ1-4; TRBD1 might be the D (6 bases). V gave up 5 bases and J gave up 2 bases, with 18 bases separating them. This CDR3 has 17 residues. The V gene's germline CDR1 is SGHTA and CDR2 FQGNSA. The CDR3 DNA sequence: TGTGCCAGCAGCAAACGGGGGGGCGCCTCCACTAATGAAAAACTGTTTTTT. Protein sequence: CASSKRGGASTNEKLFF.

For the CDR3, the DNA is TGTGCCAGCAGCCCCAGGGGAGTCGGTGAGCAGTTCTTC. This codes for CASSPRGVGEQFF. This chain links TRBV12-3 or TRBV12-4 with TRBJ2-1; TRBD1 is a possible D gene (6 bases). With 6 bases removed from V and 9 bases from J, the gap between germline ends came to 15 bases. This CDR3 is built from 13 residues.

J is TRBJ1-1 and V is TRBV6-5, with D perhaps TRBD1 (6 bases). The germline V gene encodes CDR1 MNHEY and CDR2 SVGAGI. The CDR3 totals 14 residues. V lost 4 bases and J lost 5, with 14 bases in between. The CDR3 protein is CASSFDPRGTEAFF. The CDR3 region has the DNA TGTGCCAGCAGTTTCGACCCCAGGGGAACTGAAGCTTTCTTT.

The genes are TRBV7-8 and TRBJ2-6; a possible D gene is TRBD2 (5 bases). The CDR3 runs to 17 residues. CDR1 SGHVS and CDR2 FQNEAQ come from the germline V gene. Trimming took off 0 bases at V and 0 bases at J, with 9 bases between the two ends. The CDR3 DNA sequence: TGTGCCAGCAGCTTAGCATGGGGAGCCTCTGGGGCCAACGTCCTGACTTTC. Its translation is CASSLAWGASGANVLTF.

The chain has TRBV19 and TRBJ2-7; 14 bases are shared with TRBD2. The germline gives CDR1 LNHDA, CDR2 SQIVND (reference sequence). Trimming at V came to 3 bases and at J to 7 bases, leaving 5 bases not matched to a gene. The CDR3 covers 15 residues. CDR3 bases: TGTGCCAGTAGTATCGGACTAGCGGGGGGTCGGGAGCAGTACTTC. Residues: CASSIGLAGGREQYF. Filled out from reference TRBV19 and TRBJ2-7, the complete variable domain reads DGGITQSPKYLFRKEGQNVTLSCEQNLNHDAMYWYRQDPGQGLRLIYYSQIVNDFQKGDIAEGYSVSREKKESFPLTVTSAQKNPTAFYLCASSIGLAGGREQYFGPGTRLTVT.

This chain connects TRBV19 to TRBJ2-3; 8 nucleotides line up with TRBD2. The CDR3 covers 15 residues. Germline-derived CDR1 and CDR2 are LNHDA and SQIVND (reference sequence). V was clipped by 6 bases and J by 2 bases; unmatched bases: 7. The CDR3 sequence: CASSGRGRTTDTQYF. CDR3 in DNA: TGTGCCAGTAGCGGTCGCGGGAGGACCACAGATACGCAGTATTTT.

The chain employs TRBV18 and TRBJ2-3; a weak D match, TRBD2 (5 bases). The V end lost 3 bases, the J end lost 4 bases, and 5 bases lay between the germline ends. Germline CDR1 reads KGHSH; CDR2 reads LQKENI. The CDR3 is 12 residues long. This CDR3 reads CASSPRADTQYF. DNA for the CDR3: TGTGCCAGCTCACCGCGGGCAGATACGCAGTATTTT.

The genes are TRBV12-3 or TRBV12-4 and TRBJ2-1; D remains unclear. This CDR3 region has 12 residues. The V and J ends lost 9 bases and 7 bases respectively, with 13 bases between them. The CDR3 DNA sequence: TGTGCCAGTTCTACCACGTCAAATGAGCAGTTCTTC. Translated, it gives CASSTTSNEQFF.

The V call is TRBV4-3, the J call TRBJ2-3, with D maybe TRBD2 (6 bases). V dropped 0 bases and J dropped 0 bases, with 16 bases sitting between them. The CDR3 is made up of 18 amino acids. Germline loops: CDR1 LGHNA, CDR2 YSLEER. The CDR3 nucleotides are TGCGCCAGCAGCCAAGATTTGGCTACCGGGGGTAGCACAGATACGCAGTATTTT. This encodes CASSQDLATGGSTDTQYF.

This clone was seen more than once but under ten times. V gene TRBV6-5 combines with J gene TRBJ2-1, with 8 bases that match TRBD2. CDR3 length: 14 residues. The V and J ends lost 8 bases and 7 bases, in that order; junction bases with no gene match: 10. The germline gives CDR1 MNHEY, CDR2 SVGAGI. CDR3 residues: CASGPGGSGNEQFF. The CDR3 DNA is TGTGCCAGCGGCCCGGGGGGGTCGGGGAATGAGCAGTTCTTC.